What follows describes a single T cell receptor beta chain. Profiling relied on immunoSEQ multiplex PCR, and the TCRdb table lists in-frame clones only, not all of them. The sample lists 50,000 to 55,000 clones; about 93% were seen once. The data were obtained in a study of T cell changes during pregnancy in multiple sclerosis. The CDR3 loop spans 12 amino acids. V was trimmed by 4 bases and J by 6 bases, leaving 9 bases between them. From germline, CDR1 is LNHDA and CDR2 SQIVND (reference sequence). Here the sequenced sample was CD4+ T cells from peripheral blood mononuclear cells, taken in the third trimester of pregnancy. This chain uses TRBV19 with TRBJ1-1; D not certain. This receptor was obtained from a female donor with multiple sclerosis, enrolled in a pregnancy study. CDR3 amino acids: CASSTLFSEAFF. The CDR3 coding sequence is TGTGCCAGTAGTACCCTTTTCTCTGAAGCTTTCTTT.